This entry concerns a single T cell receptor (beta chain). The antigen is undetermined. From germline, CDR1 is MNHEY and CDR2 SMNVEV (reference sequence). The CDR3 contains 16 residues. V lost 3 bases, J lost 6 bases, and 18 bases lay in between. The data belong to a study of cytomegalovirus exposure and HLA in healthy donors. Study findings and constraints: Several of the most significant clusters appeared linked to common viral pathogens, based on a later analysis. Later genetic work tied a missense DCLRE1C variant to beta-chain V and J trimming.

PCR amplification relied on 60 Vbeta primers (plus 13 Jbeta primers). TCRdb's table, derived via immunoSEQ multiplex PCR, lists solely in-frame clones and lacks some. This table holds around 95,000 clones, 78% found once. Sample: PBMCs. The rearrangement uses TRBV27 and TRBJ2-1, with D perhaps TRBD2 (6 bases). This TCR came from a middle-aged woman in good health and CMV-seropositive. The CDR3 nucleotides are TGTGCCAGCAGTTTTGCCATAGCGGCCCTCTCCAATGAGCAGTTCTTC. Amino acid sequence: CASSFAIAALSNEQFF.